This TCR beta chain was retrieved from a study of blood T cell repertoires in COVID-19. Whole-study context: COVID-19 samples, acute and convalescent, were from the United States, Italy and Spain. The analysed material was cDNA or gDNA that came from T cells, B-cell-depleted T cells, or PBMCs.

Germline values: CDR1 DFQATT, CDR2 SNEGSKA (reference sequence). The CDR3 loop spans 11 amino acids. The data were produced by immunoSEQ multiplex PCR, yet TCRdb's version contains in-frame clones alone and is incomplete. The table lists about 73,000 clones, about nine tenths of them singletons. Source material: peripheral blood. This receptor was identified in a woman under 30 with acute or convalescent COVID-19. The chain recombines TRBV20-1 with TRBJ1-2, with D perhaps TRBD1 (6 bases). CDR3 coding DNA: TGCAGCACTACAGGGAACTATGGCTACACCTTC. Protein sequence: CSTTGNYGYTF.